This entry lists 16 T cell receptor beta chains sequenced from one sample in a study of blood T cell repertoires in COVID-19. The protocol was immunoSEQ multiplex PCR, while the TCRdb copy is restricted to in-frame clones and leaves out a portion. The sample holds over 200,000 clones, about 88% seen once. The source material was peripheral blood. All receptors derive from a man aged 40-49 years with active or convalescent COVID-19.

The V call is TRBV28, the J call TRBJ2-7; TRBD1 matches at 12 bases. Germline CDR1 reads MDHEN; CDR2 reads SYDVKM. The CDR3 spans 12 residues. The CDR3 DNA follows: TGTGTGTCGGGACAGGGGGCCGTCGAGCAGTACTTC. It yields the protein CVSGQGAVEQYF.

This chain links TRBV30 with TRBJ2-5; 7 nucleotides line up with TRBD2. Germline V gene sequence: CDR1 GTSNPN, CDR2 SVGIG (reference sequence). V was pared by 5 bases and J by 3 bases, with 27 bases of the junction left unmatched. The CDR3 contains 20 residues. In DNA, the CDR3 is TGTGCCTGGGGGGACTCCGGGGCGGGGGTCTGGCGGGCGAAAAAAGAGACCCAGTACTTC. This sequence encodes CAWGDSGAGVWRAKKETQYF.

This clone was detected only once. The rearrangement uses TRBV5-1 and TRBJ1-1; possible D gene TRBD1, 5 bases. The CDR3 runs to 16 residues. V gave up 1 base and J gave up 2 bases, with 15 bases separating them. The germline CDR1 and CDR2 sequences are SGHRS and YFSETQ. The DNA of the CDR3 is TGCGCCAGCAGCTTGTTGTGGGGGGGAAGAAACACTGAAGCTTTCTTT. Protein product: CASSLLWGGRNTEAFF. Looking up the rest from reference TRBV5-1 and TRBJ1-1 gives the full variable domain: KAGVTQTPRYLIKTRGQQVTLSCSPISGHRSVSWYQQTPGQGLQFLFEYFSETQRNKGNFPGRFSGRQFSNSRSEMNVSTLELGDSALYLCASSLLWGGRNTEAFFGQGTRLTVV.

This clone was seen just once. This sequence joins TRBV5-6 and TRBJ1-1; 7 nucleotides agree with TRBD1. The CDR3 is 17 residues long. Germline CDR1 reads SGHDT; CDR2 reads YYEEEE. V was clipped by 0 bases and J by 5 bases; unmatched bases: 13. The CDR3 DNA reads TGTGCCAGCAGCTTGGCTTTTGGTCGACAGGGCGGGACTGAAGCTTTCTTT. This codes for CASSLAFGRQGGTEAFF.

This chain connects TRBV7-8 to TRBJ2-7; 9 bases are a match to TRBD1. The CDR3 length is 14 residues. J lost 3 bases, V lost 5 bases, and 5 bases had no gene match. The germline V gene has CDR1 SGHVS and CDR2 FQNEAQ. The CDR3 sequence: CASSPGTGHYEQYF. As DNA, the CDR3 is TGTGCCAGCAGCCCCGGGACAGGGCACTACGAGCAGTACTTC.

The chain links TRBV5-1 to TRBJ2-1; a weak D match, TRBD1 (6 bases). This CDR3 contains 14 residues. Germline V gene lookup returns CDR1 SGHRS and CDR2 YFSETQ. The germline V and J ends were trimmed by 2 bases and 8 bases, with 14 bases remaining between them. The CDR3: CASSFITGTDEQFF. CDR3 DNA: TGCGCCAGCAGCTTCATAACAGGGACCGATGAGCAGTTCTTC.

Notes on this clone: Other DNA sequences within the sample encode an identical CDR3. The genes are TRBV27 and TRBJ2-7; D is possibly TRBD2 (5 bases). Germline lookup yields CDR1 MNHEY and CDR2 SMNVEV (reference sequence). The CDR3 is 13 residues long. Trimming pared 2 bases from V and 0 bases from J, leaving 5 bases between. The CDR3 sequence is CASSLGGSYEQYF. DNA of the CDR3: TGTGCCAGCAGTTTAGGAGGCTCCTACGAGCAGTACTTC.

The chain joins TRBV15 to TRBJ2-2; D might be TRBD1 (6 bases). The CDR3 loop spans 15 amino acids. The germline V gene encodes CDR1 LNHNV and CDR2 YYDKDF (reference sequence). V shed 1 base and J shed 5 bases, with 11 bases lying between them. This chain's CDR3 is CATSRAQGRTGELFF. The DNA for the CDR3 is TGTGCCACCAGCAGAGCACAGGGACGAACCGGGGAGCTGTTTTTT. Full variable domain (remainder filled in from reference TRBV15 and TRBJ2-2): DAMVIQNPRYQVTQFGKPVTLSCSQTLNHNVMYWYQQKSSQAPKLLFHYYDKDFNNEADTPDNFQSRRPNTSFCFLDIRSPGLGDTAMYLCATSRAQGRTGELFFGEGSRLTVL.

This CDR3 is CASSQDSGQISNQPQHF. CDR3 coding DNA: TGCGCCAGCAGCCAAGATAGTGGACAGATTAGCAATCAGCCCCAGCATTTT. The V gene is TRBV4-1, the J gene TRBJ1-5, with a weak D call TRBD1 (6 bases). Trimming removed 0 bases at V and 0 bases at J, with 12 bases between. Per the germline V gene, CDR1 is MGHRA and CDR2 is YSYEKL. This CDR3 region has 17 residues.

This chain uses TRBV11-2 with TRBJ1-2; 8 positions agree with TRBD1. This CDR3 spans 13 amino acids. V was pared by 0 bases and J by 8 bases, with 2 bases of the junction left unmatched. CDR1 is SGHAT and CDR2 is FQNNGV in the germline V gene. CDR3 coding DNA: TGTGCCAGCAGCTTAGACAGGGGGCAAGGCTACACCTTC. Its translation: CASSLDRGQGYTF.

The chain recombines TRBV25-1 with TRBJ1-1, with D tentatively TRBD1 (6 bases). CDR3 length: 15 residues. The V end was cut by 3 bases, the J end by 2 bases, with 13 bases between. Germline V gene lookup returns CDR1 MGHDK and CDR2 SYGVNS. CDR3 sequence (DNA): TGTGCCAGCAGTGATCTCGGGGGGGCAAACACTGAAGCTTTCTTT. It translates to CASSDLGGANTEAFF.

This clone was picked up one time. The gene calls are TRBV7-9 and TRBJ2-6, with D perhaps matching TRBD2 (5 bases). The CDR3 spans 13 residues. Germline lookup yields CDR1 SEHNR and CDR2 FQNEAQ (reference sequence). Trimming took 5 bases from V and 3 from J, leaving 5 bases between them. This CDR3 is CASSGSGANVLTF. The CDR3 DNA sequence: TGTGCCAGCAGCGGGAGTGGGGCCAACGTCCTGACTTTC.

The V call is TRBV3-1 (or the pseudogene TRBV3-2), the J call TRBJ2-3, with D possibly TRBD2 on 5 matching bases. The CDR3 contains 16 residues. Germline V lookup: CDR1 LGHDT, CDR2 YNNKEL (reference sequence). Trimming took off 1 base at V and 3 bases at J, with 14 bases between the two ends. CDR3 region: CASSQVRWTLTDTQYF. DNA for the CDR3: TGTGCCAGCAGCCAAGTTAGATGGACTCTTACAGATACGCAGTATTTT.

The chain combines TRBV5-5 with TRBJ2-1; no definite D call. Germline CDR1 SGHKS, CDR2 YYEKEE (reference sequence). V lost 0 bases, J lost 0 bases, and 10 bases lay in between. This CDR3 is 16 amino acids long. The CDR3 nucleotides read TGTGCCAGCAGCTTGGCCATGGTGAGCTCCTACAATGAGCAGTTCTTC. It yields the protein CASSLAMVSSYNEQFF.

The V call is TRBV9, the J call TRBJ2-1, with TRBD2 matching 9 bases. The CDR3 has 15 residues. V was pared by 0 bases and J by 8 bases, with 6 bases of the junction left unmatched. Germline V lookup: CDR1 SGDLS, CDR2 YYNGEE. The CDR3 reads CASSVAAGGQYEQFF. The CDR3 DNA is TGTGCCAGCAGCGTAGCGGCGGGGGGGCAATATGAGCAGTTCTTC.

The chain has TRBV5-6 and TRBJ2-2; TRBD2 is a possible D gene (7 bases). The germline V gene encodes CDR1 SGHDT and CDR2 YYEEEE. CDR3 length: 16 residues. V gave up 2 bases and J gave up 4 bases, with 15 bases separating them. The CDR3 here is CASSFLGRGVTGELFF. The CDR3 DNA reads as TGTGCCAGCAGCTTCCTAGGGAGGGGGGTCACCGGGGAGCTGTTTTTT.